These 28 T cell receptor beta chains originate from one sample sequenced in a study of response to subunit inactivated influenza vaccine. One entry per CDR3 protein results from TCRdb running MiXCR on the RT-PCR reads. Counted here are around 540,000 distinct CDR3 sequences, approximately 10% occurring once; the ten biggest clones make up 10% to 13%. This material consisted of PBMCs from blood, taken on the day of vaccination. All receptors come from a man in his fifties or sixties who received an inactivated influenza vaccine.

On this clonotype: One end of the junction varies from germline; a read error may be responsible. The V gene is TRBV4-3, the J gene TRBJ2-7; the D gene is possibly TRBD1 (5 bases). This CDR3 spans 13 amino acids. Germline V CDR1 and CDR2: LGHNA, YSLEER. CDR3 residues: CASSLVERQSKDF. The CDR3, as DNA: TGCGCCAGCAGCCTTGTAGAGAGACAGAGCAAAGACTTC.

This clonotype came up a few times. The chain joins TRBV20-1 to TRBJ2-7; no clear D gene. V shed 7 bases and J shed 0 bases, with 7 bases lying between them. This CDR3 contains 11 residues. CDR1 DFQATT and CDR2 SNEGSKA come from the germline V gene (reference sequence). CDR3 residues: CSGYSSYEQYF. CDR3 nucleotide sequence: TGCAGTGGGTACAGCTCCTACGAGCAGTACTTC.

Concerning this clonotype: This sequence may be a read error, since a much larger clone differs from it by one base. As DNA, the CDR3 is TGTGCCAGCAGCTTGGTGAGGACCGGGGAGCTGTTTTTT. Its protein is CASSLVRTGELFF. The V call is TRBV5-6, the J call TRBJ2-2; D remains unclear. The germline V gene has CDR1 SGHDT and CDR2 YYEEEE. The V and J ends lost 0 bases and 5 bases respectively, with 5 bases between them. CDR3 length: 13 residues.

This chain connects TRBV6-5 to TRBJ1-1, with TRBD1 as a possible D gene (6 bases). V was pared by 6 bases and J by 5 bases, with 10 bases between. CDR1 is MNHEY, CDR2 SVGAGI, per germline. The CDR3 consists of 12 residues. This CDR3 reads CASSITGTEAFF. The CDR3 nucleotides read TGTGCCAGCAGCATCACAGGGACTGAAGCTTTCTTT.

J is TRBJ2-7 and V is TRBV5-1; possible D gene TRBD1, 6 bases. Germline assignment: CDR1 SGHRS and CDR2 YFSETQ. The ends were cut back, 4 bases at V and 3 bases at J, with 11 bases in the middle. The CDR3 runs to 13 residues. CDR3 protein: CASSTGQLYEQYF. CDR3 bases: TGCGCCAGCAGCACAGGACAGCTCTACGAGCAGTACTTC.

In DNA form, the CDR3 reads TGTGCCAGCGACCCGGGACTAGCGGGATCAAGGGAGCAGTACTTC. Its protein product is CASDPGLAGSREQYF. This chain uses TRBV10-3 with TRBJ2-7; 13 bases are shared with TRBD2. Trimming took 10 bases from V and 7 from J; bases not matched to a gene: 13. Germline loops: CDR1 ENHRY, CDR2 SYGVKD. The CDR3 contains 15 residues.

This clonotype showed up just a few times. The chain combines TRBV12-3 or TRBV12-4 with TRBJ1-6; a weak D match, TRBD1 (5 bases). The CDR3 is 13 amino acids. Trimming pared 6 bases from V and 9 bases from J, leaving 12 bases between. CDR3 in amino acids: CASSPDQGSPLHF. CDR3 DNA: TGTGCCAGCAGCCCAGACCAGGGTTCACCCCTCCACTTT.

The V call is TRBV7-3, the J call TRBJ2-1; the match to TRBD2 covers 15 bases. V lost 5 bases to trimming and J lost 9 bases; unmatched junction nucleotides: 8. The CDR3 sequence is 16 residues long. The V gene's germline CDR1 is SGHTA and CDR2 FQGTGA. The CDR3 bases are TGTGCCAGCAGCCCCCAGGGACTAGCGGGAGGAGCTGAGCAGTTCTTC. Residues: CASSPQGLAGGAEQFF.

This clonotype was seen a few times. This chain joins TRBV12-3 or TRBV12-4 and TRBJ1-5; D is undetermined. This CDR3 comprises 15 residues. V lost 4 bases, J lost 1 base, and 11 bases lay in between. This chain's CDR3 is CASSSAGVSNQPQHF. CDR3 nucleotide sequence: TGTGCCAGCAGTTCCGCGGGCGTGAGCAATCAGCCCCAGCATTTT.

In its sample, this clonotype was seen a few times. This chain connects TRBV15 to TRBJ2-7; no clear D. Trimming pared 1 base from V and 12 bases from J, leaving 16 bases between. The CDR3 is made up of 13 amino acids. The germline gives CDR1 LNHNV, CDR2 YYDKDF (reference sequence). DNA of the CDR3: TGTGCCACCAGCAGAGGATCCACCCCCGGTCGGTACTTC. This gives the protein CATSRGSTPGRYF.

There are a few counts of this clonotype. V and J are TRBV20-1 and TRBJ1-4, with D maybe TRBD1 (6 bases). This CDR3 is built from 14 residues. V was clipped by 0 bases and J by 10 bases, with 15 bases between them. CDR1 and CDR2 from the germline V gene are DFQATT and SNEGSKA (reference sequence). The CDR3 reads CSARDLALGGKLFF. The CDR3 nucleotides are TGCAGTGCTAGAGATCTGGCCCTAGGGGGAAAACTGTTTTTT.

This clonotype was detected a few times. This chain joins TRBV11-2 and TRBJ2-7; no clear D. The CDR3 consists of 12 residues. The ends were cut back, 7 bases at V and 6 bases at J, with 13 bases in the middle. Germline V gives CDR1 SGHAT, CDR2 FQNNGV. The CDR3 loop is CASTLPMGEQYF. The CDR3 DNA is TGTGCCAGCACCCTTCCGATGGGCGAGCAGTACTTC.

In this sample, this clonotype turned up a few times. The chain combines TRBV12-3 or TRBV12-4 with TRBJ1-5, with D possibly being TRBD1 (6 bases). With 6 bases removed from V and 3 bases from J, the gap between germline ends came to 12 bases. The CDR3 consists of 14 residues. The CDR3 coding sequence is TGTGCCAGCAGCTTACAGGGCCACAATCAGCCCCAGCATTTT. Translating gives CASSLQGHNQPQHF.

This clonotype appeared a few times. The rearrangement joins TRBV5-6 to TRBJ1-6; 10 bases fit TRBD1. CDR3 length equals 14 residues. After removal of 4 bases from V and 9 bases from J, the junction contained 4 bases not matched to a gene. Germline-derived CDR1 and CDR2 are SGHDT and YYEEEE. CDR3 coding DNA: TGTGCCAGCAGCCGGGACAGGGGTATTTCACCCCTCCACTTT. It translates to CASSRDRGISPLHF.

This clonotype has just a few counts. The rearrangement uses TRBV5-6 and TRBJ2-5; TRBD1 might be the D (5 bases). Between the trimmed V and J ends, which lost 3 bases and 2 bases, there was a span of 14 bases. Germline V gene lookup returns CDR1 SGHDT and CDR2 YYEEEE. The CDR3 is 15 amino acids. CDR3 in DNA: TGTGCCAGCAGCTCGATAACTGGACAACAAGAGACCCAGTACTTC. It codes for CASSSITGQQETQYF.

This clonotype was observed a few times. The J gene is TRBJ2-1, the V gene TRBV9; 7 nucleotides align to TRBD1. J lost 6 bases, V lost 1 base, and 10 bases had no gene match. This CDR3 contains 16 residues. Germline V gene data show CDR1 as SGDLS and CDR2 as YYNGEE. The CDR3 DNA reads TGTGCCAGCAGCGTAACCACAGGGGAAGTGGGCAATGAGCAGTTCTTC. This encodes CASSVTTGEVGNEQFF.

This clonotype was recorded at least ten times. V is TRBV6-1 and J is TRBJ2-2; TRBD1 matches at 7 bases. The CDR3 has 14 amino acids. V trimming: 6 bases; J trimming: 8 bases; junction bases outside the gene matches: 9. In germline, CDR1 is MNHNS, CDR2 SASEGT. The CDR3 bases are TGTGCCAGCAGCGTGGGACAGACTCGGGGGGAGCTGTTTTTT. The encoded protein is CASSVGQTRGELFF.

The V and J genes are TRBV5-1 and TRBJ2-5; possibly TRBD1 for D (6 bases). The CDR3 runs to 14 residues. Germline CDR1 is SGHRS and CDR2 is YFSETQ. V was trimmed by 4 bases and J by 2 bases, leaving 12 bases between them. The CDR3 nucleotides read TGCGCCAGCAGCCCCTACCAGGGGCAAGAGACCCAGTACTTC. This gives the protein CASSPYQGQETQYF.

This clonotype was observed a few times. The V and J genes are TRBV7-8 and TRBJ2-1, with D perhaps matching TRBD2 (6 bases). CDR3 length: 17 residues. Between the trimmed V and J ends, which lost 0 bases and 0 bases, there was a span of 12 bases. Germline loops: CDR1 SGHVS, CDR2 FQNEAQ. DNA of the CDR3: TGTGCCAGCAGCTTAGCGGTTAGCGGTAGCTCCTACAATGAGCAGTTCTTC. Amino acid sequence: CASSLAVSGSSYNEQFF.

This clonotype has more than one count but fewer than ten. The chain is built from TRBV20-1 and TRBJ2-5; unclear D gene. Germline V gives CDR1 DFQATT, CDR2 SNEGSKA (reference sequence). This CDR3 is 13 amino acids long. Trimming left V 6 bases short and J 4 bases short, with 15 bases between. CDR3 sequence reads: CSAGVGFRETQYF. As DNA, the CDR3 is TGCAGTGCCGGTGTCGGGTTTCGAGAGACCCAGTACTTC.

This clonotype occurred a few times. The chain joins TRBV5-6 to TRBJ2-1, with D perhaps TRBD1 (6 bases). Trimming cost V 1 base and J 8 bases, with 10 bases left between them. Germline V gene data show CDR1 as SGHDT and CDR2 as YYEEEE. CDR3 length: 13 residues. CDR3 bases: TGTGCCAGCAGCTTGATCAGGGGCCATGAGCAGTTCTTC. Residues: CASSLIRGHEQFF.

Written as DNA, the CDR3 is TGTGCCAGCAGTGAGAGGAGCTGGCAAACCAATGAGCAGTTCTTC. Encoded protein: CASSERSWQTNEQFF. This sequence joins TRBV2 and TRBJ2-1; D is unclear. CDR1 is SNHLY and CDR2 is FYNNEI in the germline V gene. The V end lost 3 bases, the J end lost 6 bases, and 15 bases lay between the germline ends. This CDR3 has 15 residues. Variable domain in full (rest from reference TRBV2 and TRBJ2-1): EPEVTQTPSHQVTQMGQEVILRCVPISNHLYFYWYRQILGQKVEFLVSFYNNEISEKSEIFDDQFSVERPDGSNFTLKIRSTKLEDSAMYFCASSERSWQTNEQFFGPGTRLTVL.

Comments on this clonotype: A much more abundant neighbour one base away suggests this may be a read error. This chain connects TRBV11-2 to TRBJ2-7; no firm D call. From germline, CDR1 is SGHAT and CDR2 FQNNGV. The CDR3 loop spans 11 amino acids. The V and J ends lost 0 bases and 6 bases respectively, with 3 bases between them. The CDR3 sequence is CASSLEVEQYF. CDR3 nucleotide sequence: TGTGCCAGCAGCTTAGAGGTCGAGCAGTACTTC.

This clonotype was found a few times. The chain has TRBV7-9 and TRBJ2-7, with a tentative D call TRBD2 (6 bases). The CDR3 covers 17 residues. Germline V gene lookup returns CDR1 SEHNR and CDR2 FQNEAQ (reference sequence). Deletions cut 3 bases from V and 3 bases from J, with 21 bases between. The CDR3 DNA sequence: TGTGCCAGCAGCTTGTCGGTATTACGCGGAGGGGTCTACGAGCAGTACTTC. Translating gives CASSLSVLRGGVYEQYF.

This rearrangement joins TRBV6-2 or TRBV6-3 to TRBJ2-2, with D hard to call. The CDR3 contains 14 residues. The germline V gene has CDR1 MNHEY and CDR2 SVGEGT. V lost 8 bases, J lost 5 bases, and 15 bases lay in between. This CDR3 is CASRMGLRTGELFF. CDR3 sequence (DNA): TGTGCCAGCCGTATGGGGTTACGTACCGGGGAGCTGTTTTTT.

The rearrangement uses TRBV20-1 and TRBJ2-7; D may be TRBD2 (5 bases). Trimming removed 2 bases from V and 1 base from J, with 18 bases in between. Germline loops: CDR1 DFQATT, CDR2 SNEGSKA (reference sequence). The CDR3 totals 16 residues. The CDR3 is CSARFHGSVLSYEQYF. The CDR3 coding sequence is TGCAGTGCTAGATTCCATGGTAGCGTACTATCCTACGAGCAGTACTTC.

In this sample, this clonotype turned up a few times. The chain combines TRBV20-1 with TRBJ2-3; D uncertain. Germline CDR1 DFQATT, CDR2 SNEGSKA (reference sequence). This CDR3 spans 14 amino acids. V lost 1 base and J 4 bases, leaving 12 bases between the germline ends. The CDR3 protein is CSARGPSGPDTQYF. In DNA, the CDR3 is TGCAGTGCTAGAGGGCCTTCGGGCCCAGATACGCAGTATTTT.

The chain couples TRBV10-3 to TRBJ2-2; 8 nucleotides match TRBD1. The germline V gene encodes CDR1 ENHRY and CDR2 SYGVKD. The CDR3 is 15 residues long. The junction had 5 bases not matched to a gene; V was cut back by 6 bases and J by 2 bases. As DNA, the CDR3 is TGTGCCATCAGCCCTCAGGGGGCCAACACCGGGGAGCTGTTTTTT. Translating it yields CAISPQGANTGELFF.